A few counts support the clone carrying this T cell receptor (beta chain). TCRdb redid the calling of the RT-PCR reads with MiXCR, one entry per CDR3 protein. The table records hundreds of thousands of distinct CDR3 sequences, 13% to 15% of them present only once. The ends lost 5 bases at V and 2 bases at J; junction bases unmatched: 12. CDR3 size: 17 residues. Germline values: CDR1 DFQATT, CDR2 SNEGSKA (reference sequence). The V call is TRBV20-1, the J call TRBJ2-1; 10 nucleotides match TRBD2. This sequence originates from a female donor in good health, serving as a healthy control. Sequences were obtained from memory CD4+ T cells from blood. The CDR3 loop is CSAPRGSGGGTYNEQFF. The CDR3 region has the DNA TGCAGTGCTCCCAGGGGGAGCGGGGGGGGAACCTACAATGAGCAGTTCTTC.